The 8 T cell receptor beta chains presented below share a single source sample, sequenced in a study of blood T cell repertoires in COVID-19. Profiled with immunoSEQ multiplex PCR; TCRdb holds only in-frame clones, not every one. The sample holds about 380,000 clones; approximately 90% are singletons and the top ten take 1.2%. The material sequenced was PBMCs or T cells enriched from blood (not recorded which). These receptors came from a woman aged 18-29 years who had recovered from COVID-19.

Only a few counts were recorded for this clone. This chain links TRBV19 with TRBJ1-2, with no clear D. This CDR3 spans 14 amino acids. V was trimmed by 2 bases and J by 4 bases, leaving 11 bases between them. From germline, CDR1 is LNHDA and CDR2 SQIVND (reference sequence). The CDR3 nucleotides read TGTGCCAGTAGTATAAGGCAGGCAAGCTATGGCTACACCTTC. Translation gives CASSIRQASYGYTF.

Only one count was recorded for this clone. The chain uses TRBV6-5 and TRBJ1-1; D unclear. CDR1 and CDR2 (germline): MNHEY, SVGAGI. Trimming stripped 1 base from V and 5 bases from J, with 11 bases between. CDR3 length: 14 residues. The CDR3 loop reads CASSYLGSGTEAFF. As DNA, the CDR3 is TGTGCCAGCAGTTACTTGGGGAGTGGGACTGAAGCTTTCTTT.

In this sample, this clone turned up a few times. The J gene is TRBJ2-7, the V gene TRBV27; possible D gene TRBD2, 6 bases. Trimming removed 0 bases from V and 3 bases from J, with 21 bases in between. The CDR3 has 18 amino acids. CDR1 is MNHEY and CDR2 is SMNVEV in the germline V gene (reference sequence). CDR3 DNA sequence: TGTGCCAGCAGTTTATCGGGGGGAGGTAGGCCGGGATTCTACGAGCAGTACTTC. This codes for CASSLSGGGRPGFYEQYF.

The chain employs TRBV10-3 and TRBJ1-2; 7 nucleotides line up with TRBD1. The germline CDR1 and CDR2 sequences are ENHRY and SYGVKD. Unmatched junction bases numbered 9, after V lost 3 bases and J lost 2 bases. The CDR3 loop spans 16 amino acids. CDR3 amino acids: CAISDPFTGANYGYTF. The DNA for the CDR3 is TGTGCCATCAGTGACCCCTTTACAGGGGCCAACTATGGCTACACCTTC.

The gene calls are TRBV7-9 and TRBJ2-3; possible D gene TRBD1, 6 bases. CDR3 length: 17 amino acids. Trimming removed 2 bases at V and 0 bases at J, with 15 bases between. Germline V gene lookup returns CDR1 SEHNR and CDR2 FQNEAQ (reference sequence). The chain's CDR3 is CASSLSDSSVSTDTQYF. Here the CDR3 DNA reads TGTGCCAGCAGCTTATCGGACAGTAGCGTGAGCACAGATACGCAGTATTTT.

The rearrangement uses TRBV18 and TRBJ1-2, with TRBD1 identical over 7 bases. Germline assignment: CDR1 KGHSH and CDR2 LQKENI. This CDR3 comprises 14 residues. V was pared by 1 base and J by 8 bases, with 7 bases of the junction left unmatched. CDR3 in DNA: TGTGCCAGCTCACCACTCCTGACAGGGCAAGGCTACACCTTC. Translation gives CASSPLLTGQGYTF.

The chain recombines TRBV4-1 with TRBJ2-3; 14 positions agree with TRBD2. CDR3 length: 17 amino acids. CDR1 is MGHRA, CDR2 YSYEKL, per germline. Germline trimming cut 5 bases from V and 2 bases from J; bases unmatched to any gene: 6. CDR3 DNA: TGCGCCAGCAGCTACCGACTAGCGGGGGGGACCACAGATACGCAGTATTTT. The encoded protein is CASSYRLAGGTTDTQYF.

Worth noting for this clone: Other nucleotide sequences from this sample produce the same CDR3. The chain uses TRBV28 and TRBJ2-6; D is undetermined. Per the germline V gene, CDR1 is MDHEN and CDR2 is SYDVKM. The V end was cut by 6 bases, the J end by 1 base, with 4 bases between. The CDR3 is 13 residues long. CDR3 nucleotides: TGTGCCAGCAGCCTTTCTGGGGCCAACGTCCTGACTTTC. It codes for CASSLSGANVLTF. Full variable domain (remainder filled in from reference TRBV28 and TRBJ2-6): DVKVTQSSRYLVKRTGEKVFLECVQDMDHENMFWYRQDPGLGLRLIYFSYDVKMKEKGDIPEGYSVSREKKERFSLILESASTNQTSMYLCASSLSGANVLTFGAGSRLTVL.